Below, one TCR beta chain is given with its context. The antigen is undetermined. In germline, CDR1 is GTSNPN, CDR2 SVGIG (reference sequence). There are 14 residues in the CDR3. V gave up 3 bases and J gave up 14 bases; unmatched junction bases: 10. This sample was taken from a study of PD-1 blockade in mismatch repair-deficient tumors. Sequenced by immunoSEQ multiplex PCR; TCRdb stores in-frame clones only, minus some. The sample lists over 9,000 clones, approximately 86% seen once, with roughly 21% in the top ten. Time point here: roughly ten-day in vitro stimulation with candidate neoantigen peptide 2. Several ELISpot-reactive neoantigen peptides each drove a roughly 9-day in vitro stimulation.

This chain connects TRBV30 to TRBJ1-6; 10 bases map to TRBD1. The source is an adult with mismatch repair-deficient cancer. The sample here was cells cultured in vitro, taken from a patient treated with pembrolizumab. CDR3 in DNA: TGTGCCTGGAGAGGAGACAGGGGGCGTCAGGCCCTCCACTTT. As protein: CAWRGDRGRQALHF. Full variable domain (rest looked up from reference TRBV30 and TRBJ1-6): SQTIHQWPATLVQPVGSPLSLECTVEGTSNPNLYWYRQAAGRGLQLLFYSVGIGQISSEVPQNLSASRPQDRQFILSSKKLLLSDSGFYLCAWRGDRGRQALHFGNGTRLTVT.